The 29 T cell receptor beta chains listed next were all sequenced from one sample in a study of blood T cell repertoires in COVID-19. TCRdb's copy holds only in-frame clones and misses some; the assay was immunoSEQ multiplex PCR. The sample records 300,000 to 400,000 clones, about 91% being singletons. What was sequenced was peripheral blood. The receptor source for this set is a man aged 25-45 years with COVID-19, enrolled during active disease.

The chain links TRBV9 to TRBJ2-7; 12 bases line up with TRBD2. The CDR3 has 15 amino acids. Germline trimming cut 3 bases from V and 3 bases from J; bases unmatched to any gene: 4. Per germline, CDR1 SGDLS and CDR2 YYNGEE. Here the CDR3 reads CASSAGTSGFYEQYF. The CDR3 DNA follows: TGTGCCAGCAGCGCTGGGACTAGCGGGTTCTACGAGCAGTACTTC.

The chain combines TRBV9 with TRBJ2-7; 9 positions agree with TRBD1. Germline values: CDR1 SGDLS, CDR2 YYNGEE. With V trimmed by 4 bases and J by 5 bases, 10 bases remained unmatched. CDR3 size: 15 residues. The CDR3 nucleotides are TGTGCCAGCAGCATCCGGGACAGGGAAAACCACGAGCAGTACTTC. Protein sequence: CASSIRDRENHEQYF.

The rearrangement links TRBV7-2 to TRBJ2-1; 8 bases agree with TRBD1. V trimming: 6 bases; J trimming: 7 bases; junction bases outside the gene matches: 5. The CDR3 has 13 residues. The germline V gene encodes CDR1 SGHTA and CDR2 FQGNSA. Here the CDR3 reads CASRGQGLNEQFF. The CDR3 DNA follows: TGTGCCAGCAGAGGACAGGGTTTGAATGAGCAGTTCTTC.

A remark on this clone: Other DNA sequences of this sample code for an identical CDR3. The chain uses TRBV2 and TRBJ2-5; a possible D gene is TRBD1 (6 bases). V lost 7 bases and J lost 3, with 12 bases in between. The CDR3 runs 13 residues. Germline-derived CDR1 and CDR2 are SNHLY and FYNNEI. This CDR3 is CASNRDREETQYF. The CDR3 DNA is TGTGCCAGCAACAGGGACCGGGAAGAGACCCAGTACTTC.

The chain has TRBV7-9 and TRBJ1-6; 9 nucleotides match TRBD1. J lost 7 bases, V lost 0 bases, and 4 bases had no gene match. This CDR3 is 16 amino acids long. Germline CDR1 reads SEHNR; CDR2 reads FQNEAQ (reference sequence). In DNA form, the CDR3 reads TGTGCCAGCAGCTTAGCAGGGACAGGGCCGAATTCACCCCTCCACTTT. As protein: CASSLAGTGPNSPLHF.

V usage is TRBV19 and J usage is TRBJ1-2; the match to TRBD1 covers 9 bases. The germline V gene has CDR1 LNHDA and CDR2 SQIVND (reference sequence). Losses at the gene ends were 10 bases for V and 7 bases for J; bases not matched to a gene: 10. The CDR3 runs to 13 residues. CDR3 nucleotide sequence: TGTGCCATTTCCGGGACAGGGAGAGGTGGCTACACCTTC. Its protein product is CAISGTGRGGYTF.

This chain uses TRBV7-2 with TRBJ1-6, with 7 bases aligning to TRBD1. This CDR3 contains 16 residues. Germline CDR1 and CDR2: SGHTA and FQGNSA. V gave up 5 bases and J gave up 10 bases; unmatched junction bases: 14. The CDR3 sequence is CASSQPPGRGVSPLHF. DNA of the CDR3: TGTGCCAGCAGCCAACCCCCTGGCAGGGGGGTCTCACCCCTCCACTTT.

This clone was detected ten times or more. The V and J genes are TRBV7-2 and TRBJ1-5; 7 bases fit TRBD1. Germline V gene lookup returns CDR1 SGHTA and CDR2 FQGNSA. The J segment lost 3 bases and the V segment lost 1 base, leaving 3 bases of the junction unmatched. This CDR3 contains 15 residues. CDR3 in DNA: TGTGCCAGCAGCTTAGGGGACAGTCACAATCAGCCCCAGCATTTT. Protein: CASSLGDSHNQPQHF.

This chain joins TRBV11-2 and TRBJ1-2; a weak D match, TRBD1 (6 bases). The CDR3 consists of 13 residues. Germline CDR1 and CDR2: SGHAT and FQNNGV. Trimming stripped 5 bases from V and 4 bases from J, with 11 bases between. CDR3 sequence (DNA): TGTGCCAGCAGCCACGGGGACACCTATGGCTACACCTTC. As protein: CASSHGDTYGYTF.

V gene TRBV28 combines with J gene TRBJ2-1; 12 bases align to TRBD2. The V segment lost 4 bases and the J segment 3 bases; nucleotides outside the gene matches: 10. The CDR3 has 18 amino acids. Germline V gives CDR1 MDHEN, CDR2 SYDVKM. CDR3 in DNA: TGTGCCAGCAGTTCCCCGAGCCTAGCGGGAGGGCGCTACAATGAGCAGTTCTTC. This gives the protein CASSSPSLAGGRYNEQFF.

J is TRBJ1-1 and V is TRBV12-3 or TRBV12-4, with D unclear. This CDR3 comprises 12 residues. Trimming pared 4 bases from V and 4 bases from J, leaving 7 bases between. The CDR3 nucleotides read TGTGCCAGCAGTTGGGGAGCCACTGAAGCTTTCTTT. Its translation: CASSWGATEAFF.

The chain combines TRBV27 with TRBJ2-3; no clear D gene. The CDR3 covers 14 residues. V was clipped by 3 bases and J by 0 bases, with 7 bases between them. The germline gives CDR1 MNHEY, CDR2 SMNVEV (reference sequence). CDR3 bases: TGTGCCAGCAGTTTGTACAGAAGCACAGATACGCAGTATTTT. It is translated as CASSLYRSTDTQYF.

The chain combines TRBV6-5 with TRBJ1-5; a possible D gene is TRBD1 (5 bases). CDR3 length: 12 residues. Trimming pared 5 bases from V and 6 bases from J, leaving 8 bases between. From germline, CDR1 is MNHEY and CDR2 SVGAGI. The CDR3 reads CASSQQGQPQHF. The CDR3 DNA sequence: TGTGCCAGCAGTCAGCAGGGTCAGCCCCAGCATTTT.

On this clone itself: This CDR3 is also generated by other DNA sequences in the sample. J is TRBJ1-2 and V is TRBV6-1; D is ambiguous. The ends were cut back, 0 bases at V and 4 bases at J, with 6 bases in the middle. The CDR3 covers 13 residues. Germline-derived CDR1 and CDR2 are MNHNS and SASEGT. CDR3 sequence reads: CASSEALLYGYTF. CDR3 sequence (DNA): TGTGCCAGCAGTGAAGCCTTACTCTATGGCTACACCTTC.

The chain is built from TRBV2 and TRBJ2-5; TRBD2 aligns across 11 bases. The CDR3 covers 15 residues. Germline loops: CDR1 SNHLY, CDR2 FYNNEI. V dropped 11 bases and J dropped 4; count of bases not matched to a gene: 12. Written as DNA, the CDR3 is TGTGCCTGCCCGGCTTTAGCGGGGGGGGCAGAGACCCAGTACTTC. Translated: CACPALAGGAETQYF.

This chain uses TRBV6-5 with TRBJ1-6; weak D call: TRBD1 (5 bases). This CDR3 contains 14 residues. Germline loops: CDR1 MNHEY, CDR2 SVGAGI. The germline V and J ends were trimmed by 7 bases and 6 bases, with 13 bases remaining between them. CDR3 DNA: TGTGCCAGCACCCGGGGGATCCTTAATTCACCCCTCCACTTT. It specifies CASTRGILNSPLHF.

This clone was seen only once. This chain links TRBV6-5 with TRBJ2-5; possibly TRBD2 for D (6 bases). This CDR3 has 16 amino acids. Germline values: CDR1 MNHEY, CDR2 SVGAGI. V was trimmed by 2 bases and J by 3 bases, leaving 16 bases between them. CDR3: CASSYEARGGKETQYF. CDR3 DNA: TGTGCCAGCAGTTACGAGGCGCGTGGCGGGAAAGAGACCCAGTACTTC.

The chain joins TRBV6-5 to TRBJ2-7; 8 nucleotides match TRBD1. The length of the CDR3 is 15 residues. In germline, CDR1 is MNHEY, CDR2 SVGAGI. J gave up 2 bases and V 5 bases, and 8 bases lay outside the gene matches. CDR3 protein: CASSPMMTGAYEQYF. CDR3 nucleotides: TGTGCCAGCAGTCCAATGATGACAGGGGCCTACGAGCAGTACTTC.

The V gene is TRBV5-1, the J gene TRBJ2-2; 7 nucleotides align to TRBD1. CDR1 is SGHRS, CDR2 YFSETQ, per germline. This CDR3 is 19 amino acids long. After removal of 0 bases from V and 2 bases from J, the junction contained 13 bases not matched to a gene. The CDR3 sequence: CASSLDPYGTAPNTGELFF. For the CDR3, the DNA is TGCGCCAGCAGCTTGGATCCCTACGGGACAGCACCTAACACCGGGGAGCTGTTTTTT.

The chain combines TRBV6-5 with TRBJ1-1, with 10 bases aligning to TRBD1. Germline CDR1 and CDR2: MNHEY and SVGAGI. The CDR3 covers 13 residues. The trim removed 6 bases at V and 10 bases at J, leaving 8 bases unmatched. The CDR3 loop reads CASRGTGAPLAFF. CDR3 DNA sequence: TGTGCCAGCAGGGGGACAGGGGCTCCCCTAGCTTTCTTT.

The chain links TRBV7-9 to TRBJ1-1, with a tentative D call TRBD1 (6 bases). Trimming pared 5 bases from V and 0 bases from J, leaving 10 bases between. Germline V lookup: CDR1 SEHNR, CDR2 FQNEAQ (reference sequence). The CDR3 consists of 14 residues. DNA for the CDR3: TGTGCCAGCAGCATAACAGGGATGAACACTGAAGCTTTCTTT. Encoded protein: CASSITGMNTEAFF.

J is TRBJ2-7 and V is TRBV5-1, with D possibly TRBD1 on 6 matching bases. Trimming left V 2 bases short and J 3 bases short, with 12 bases between. CDR3 length: 14 amino acids. The germline gives CDR1 SGHRS, CDR2 YFSETQ. CDR3 in DNA: TGCGCCAGCAGCTTCCTTTCCAGGGGCTACGAGCAGTACTTC. The encoded protein is CASSFLSRGYEQYF.

The rearrangement joins TRBV4-1 to TRBJ2-1; the D gene is possibly TRBD2 (6 bases). The CDR3 has 16 residues. Germline CDR1 and CDR2: MGHRA and YSYEKL. V lost 8 bases and J 2 bases, leaving 19 bases between the germline ends. CDR3 region: CASRGISGGTYNEQFF. The CDR3 DNA reads as TGCGCCAGCCGGGGGATTAGCGGAGGGACCTACAATGAGCAGTTCTTC.

The chain joins TRBV9 to TRBJ2-3; 9 bases fit TRBD2. The V gene end was trimmed by 2 bases and the J gene end by 4 bases; junction bases not matched to a gene: 8. This CDR3 contains 16 residues. Germline assignment: CDR1 SGDLS and CDR2 YYNGEE. CDR3 amino acids: CASSVGASGVADTQYF. CDR3 nucleotides: TGTGCCAGCAGCGTGGGGGCTAGCGGGGTCGCAGATACGCAGTATTTT.

The CDR3 DNA follows: TGTGCCAGTAGCCCTTGGGCAGGGGGCTCTGGGGCCAACGTCCTGACTTTC. Translated, it gives CASSPWAGGSGANVLTF. The J gene is TRBJ2-6, the V gene TRBV19; 7 bases align to TRBD1. Germline lookup yields CDR1 LNHDA and CDR2 SQIVND (reference sequence). The CDR3 runs 17 residues. The J segment lost 0 bases and the V segment lost 6 bases, leaving 8 bases of the junction unmatched.

The J gene is TRBJ2-3, the V gene TRBV24-1; 8 bases agree with TRBD2. With V trimmed by 2 bases and J by 1 base, 4 bases remained unmatched. This CDR3 has 16 residues. Germline CDR1 KGHDR, CDR2 SFDVKD. CDR3 DNA sequence: TGTGCCACCAGTGATTCCCCCGGGAGGGGCACAGATACGCAGTATTTT. Translating it yields CATSDSPGRGTDTQYF.

The chain has TRBV9 and TRBJ2-3; 13 positions agree with TRBD2. CDR1 is SGDLS, CDR2 YYNGEE, per germline. Trimming cost V 3 bases and J 6 bases; bases outside gene matches: 7. CDR3 length: 16 residues. The DNA for the CDR3 is TGTGCCAGCAGCGAAACCGGGACTAGCGGGGCGGATACGCAGTATTTT. Protein: CASSETGTSGADTQYF.

Here the CDR3 DNA reads TGTGCCAGCAGCCCGCGTACAGGGAAGAGCACTGAAGCTTTCTTT. It codes for CASSPRTGKSTEAFF. This chain links TRBV11-3 with TRBJ1-1; D might be TRBD1 (6 bases). Germline V gene lookup returns CDR1 SGHNT and CDR2 YENEEA. V was pared by 5 bases and J by 4 bases, with 17 bases between. The CDR3 consists of 15 residues.

The table lists this clone with a count of one. V is TRBV7-2 and J is TRBJ1-5; 7 nucleotides agree with TRBD1. The V and J ends lost 0 bases and 11 bases, in that order; junction bases with no gene match: 1. Looked up from germline, CDR1 is SGHTA and CDR2 is FQGNSA. The CDR3 runs to 12 residues. CDR3 sequence: CASSLAQGAQHF. DNA for the CDR3: TGTGCCAGCAGCTTAGCCCAGGGGGCCCAGCATTTT.